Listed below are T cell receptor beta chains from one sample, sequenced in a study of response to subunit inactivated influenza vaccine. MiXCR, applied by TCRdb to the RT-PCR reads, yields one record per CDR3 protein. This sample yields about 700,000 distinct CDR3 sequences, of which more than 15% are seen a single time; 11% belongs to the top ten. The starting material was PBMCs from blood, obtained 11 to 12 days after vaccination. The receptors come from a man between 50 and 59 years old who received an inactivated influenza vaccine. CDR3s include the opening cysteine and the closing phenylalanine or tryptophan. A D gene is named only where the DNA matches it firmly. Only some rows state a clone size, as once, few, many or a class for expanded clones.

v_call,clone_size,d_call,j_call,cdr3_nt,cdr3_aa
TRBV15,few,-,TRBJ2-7,TGTGCCACCAGCAGGGGATTCAAAGGTAACGAGCAGTACTTC,CATSRGFKGNEQYF
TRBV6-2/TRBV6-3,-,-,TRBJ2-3,TGTGCCAGCAGTTACGGACTACGGAGGGGAGATACGCAGTATTTT,CASSYGLRRGDTQYF
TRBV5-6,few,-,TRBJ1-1,TGTGCCAGCAGCTTGATTGGACATATCAACACTGAAGCTTTCTTT,CASSLIGHINTEAFF
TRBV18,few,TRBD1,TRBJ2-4,TGTGCCAGCTCACCAATTGGGACAGGGGAGAAGGACATTCAGTACTTC,CASSPIGTGEKDIQYF
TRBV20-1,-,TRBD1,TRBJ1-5,TGCAGTGCTAGTTTCGGGACAGGGAATCAGCCCCAGCATTTT,CSASFGTGNQPQHF
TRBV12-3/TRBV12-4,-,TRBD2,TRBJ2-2,TGTGCCAGCAGTTTAGGGACTAGCAGGCCCGGGGAGCTGTTTTTT,CASSLGTSRPGELFF
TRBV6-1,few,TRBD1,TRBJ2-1,TGTGCCAGCAGGAAGACAGGGGAAGGGGGTGAGCAGTTCTTC,CASRKTGEGGEQFF
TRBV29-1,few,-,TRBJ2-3,TGCAGCGGGGAACTAGAGCCAGATACGCAGTATTTT,CSGELEPDTQYF
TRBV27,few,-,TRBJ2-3,TGTGCCAGCAGTTCTAGGGACAACACAGATACGCAGTATTTT,CASSSRDNTDTQYF
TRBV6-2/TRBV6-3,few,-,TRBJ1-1,TGTGCCAGCAGCCCCCCGGCGGGCACTGAAGCTTTCTTT,CASSPPAGTEAFF
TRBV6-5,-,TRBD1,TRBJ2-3,TGTGCCAGCAGTTACTCGACAGGGATCACAGATACGCAGTATTTT,CASSYSTGITDTQYF
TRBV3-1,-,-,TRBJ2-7,TGTGCCAGCAGCCAATCCGGTGGCTACGAGCAGTACTTC,CASSQSGGYEQYF
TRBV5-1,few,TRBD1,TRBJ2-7,TGCGCCAGCAGCTTGTCAGGACAGGTTAATTACGAGCAGTACTTC,CASSLSGQVNYEQYF
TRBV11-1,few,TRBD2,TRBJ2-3,TGTGCCAGCAGCGCGCCCCTCCCCATTAGCGGGGGGGCCTGGAAGACAGATACGCAGTATTTT,CASSAPLPISGGAWKTDTQYF
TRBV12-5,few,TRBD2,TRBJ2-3,TGTGCTAGTGGTTTGGTACTCACTAGCGGGAGTCGGTGGACGCAGTATTTT,CASGLVLTSGSRWTQYF
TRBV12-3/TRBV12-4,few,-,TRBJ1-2,TGTGCCAGCAGTTTGGGTGCACATAACTATGGCTACACCTTC,CASSLGAHNYGYTF
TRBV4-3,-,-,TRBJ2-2,TGCGCCAGCAGCCAAGATCCCAGGGGTAACACCGGGGAGCTGTTTTTT,CASSQDPRGNTGELFF
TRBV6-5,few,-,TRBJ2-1,TGTGCCAGCAGTTCCAGGGACAAGTACAATGAGCAGTTCTTC,CASSSRDKYNEQFF
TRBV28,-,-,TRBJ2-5,TGTGCCAGCAGTTTAATCCCACGCTCGCAAGAGACCCAGTACTTC,CASSLIPRSQETQYF
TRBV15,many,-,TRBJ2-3,TGTGCCACCAGCAGAGATTTAAGCCCCCACGGGGATACGCAGTATTTT,CATSRDLSPHGDTQYF
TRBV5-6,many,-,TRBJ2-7,TGTGCCAGCACCTCTACAGGGTTCGGCTACGAGCAGTACTTC,CASTSTGFGYEQYF
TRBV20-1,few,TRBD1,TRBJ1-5,TGCAGTGCCAAACAGGGGTATAGCAATCAGCCCCAGCATTTT,CSAKQGYSNQPQHF